The entry below describes one T cell receptor beta chain. Its antigen is unidentified. The length of the CDR3 is 12 residues. Deletions cut 5 bases from V and 9 bases from J, with 11 bases between. This sample was taken from a study of T cell responses to AZD1222 COVID-19 vaccine. General study results and limits: Scientists sampled the repertoires only once the peak T cell response had passed. Spike-specific TCRs gained breadth and depth after people received two AZD1222 doses.

This table comes from immunoSEQ multiplex PCR, and its TCRdb copy is limited to in-frame clones, with some not included. In the table there are 70,000 to 95,000 clones, about 84% of which are singletons. This sequence originates from an adult in good health. The specimen comprised peripheral blood, sampled on day 0 of AZD1222 vaccination. The chain couples TRBV12-3 or TRBV12-4 to TRBJ2-1; no definite D call. CDR3 sequence (DNA): TGTGCCAGCAGTATTACAGCGTCTGAGCAGTTCTTC. Amino acids: CASSITASEQFF.